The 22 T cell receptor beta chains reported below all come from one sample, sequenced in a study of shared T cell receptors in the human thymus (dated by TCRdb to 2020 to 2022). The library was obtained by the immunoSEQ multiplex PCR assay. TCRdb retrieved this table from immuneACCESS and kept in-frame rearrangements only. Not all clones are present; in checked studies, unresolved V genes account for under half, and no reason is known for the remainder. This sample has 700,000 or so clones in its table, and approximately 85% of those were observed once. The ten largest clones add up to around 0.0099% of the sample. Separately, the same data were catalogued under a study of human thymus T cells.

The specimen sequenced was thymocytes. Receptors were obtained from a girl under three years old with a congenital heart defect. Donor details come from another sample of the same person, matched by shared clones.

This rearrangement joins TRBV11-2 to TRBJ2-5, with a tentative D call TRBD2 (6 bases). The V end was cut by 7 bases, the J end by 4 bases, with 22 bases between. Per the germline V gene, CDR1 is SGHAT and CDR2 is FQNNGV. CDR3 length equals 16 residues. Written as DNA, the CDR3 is TGTGCCAGCACCCTAACTTCAAGCGTGGGGGGAGAGACCCAGTACTTC. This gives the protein CASTLTSSVGGETQYF.

The CDR3 coding sequence is TGTGCCAGCAGCTTAGCAGGGGGTTTTGGCTACACCTTC. Translated: CASSLAGGFGYTF. The J gene is TRBJ1-2, the V gene TRBV7-2; D perhaps matches TRBD1 (6 bases). From germline, CDR1 is SGHTA and CDR2 FQGNSA. The CDR3 totals 13 residues. V dropped 0 bases and J dropped 7 bases, with 9 bases sitting between them.

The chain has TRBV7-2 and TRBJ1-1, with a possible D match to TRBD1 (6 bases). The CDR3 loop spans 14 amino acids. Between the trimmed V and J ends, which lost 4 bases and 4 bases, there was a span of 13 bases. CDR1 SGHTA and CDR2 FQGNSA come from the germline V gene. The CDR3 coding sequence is TGTGCCAGCAGCTCAAACAGGGTTCGCACTGAAGCTTTCTTT. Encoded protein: CASSSNRVRTEAFF.

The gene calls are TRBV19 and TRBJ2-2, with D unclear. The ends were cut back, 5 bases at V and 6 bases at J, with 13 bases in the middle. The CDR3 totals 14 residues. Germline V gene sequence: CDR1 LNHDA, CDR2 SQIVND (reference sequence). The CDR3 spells CASSGLSCAGELFF. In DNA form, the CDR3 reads TGTGCCAGTAGTGGGCTTAGTTGCGCCGGGGAGCTGTTTTTT. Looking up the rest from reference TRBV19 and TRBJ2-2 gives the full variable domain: DGGITQSPKYLFRKEGQNVTLSCEQNLNHDAMYWYRQDPGQGLRLIYYSQIVNDFQKGDIAEGYSVSREKKESFPLTVTSAQKNPTAFYLCASSGLSCAGELFFGEGSRLTVL.

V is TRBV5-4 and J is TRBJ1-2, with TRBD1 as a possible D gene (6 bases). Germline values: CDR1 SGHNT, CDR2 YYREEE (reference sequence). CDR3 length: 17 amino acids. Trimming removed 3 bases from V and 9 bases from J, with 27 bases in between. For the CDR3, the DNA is TGTGCCAGCAGCTGGGGGGGGCCCGCACGGCGCGTCGGTAGCTACACCTTC. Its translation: CASSWGGPARRVGSYTF. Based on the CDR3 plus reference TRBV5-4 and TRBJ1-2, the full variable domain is ETGVTQSPTHLIKTRGQQVTLRCSSQSGHNTVSWYQQALGQGPQFIFQYYREEENGRGNFPPRFSGLQFPNYSSELNVNALELDDSALYLCASSWGGPARRVGSYTFGSGTRLTVV.

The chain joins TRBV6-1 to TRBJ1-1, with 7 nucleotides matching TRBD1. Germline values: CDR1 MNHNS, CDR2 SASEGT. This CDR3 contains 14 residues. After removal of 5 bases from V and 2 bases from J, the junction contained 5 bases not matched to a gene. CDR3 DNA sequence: TGTGCCAGCAGTATTGGACAGGTTAACACTGAAGCTTTCTTT. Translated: CASSIGQVNTEAFF.

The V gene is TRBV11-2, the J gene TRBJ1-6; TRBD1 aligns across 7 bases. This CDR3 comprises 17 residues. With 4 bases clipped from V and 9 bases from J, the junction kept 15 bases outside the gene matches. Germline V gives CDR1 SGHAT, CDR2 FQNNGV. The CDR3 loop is CASSSQTGQVECSPLHF. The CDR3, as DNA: TGTGCCAGCAGCTCCCAAACCGGACAGGTGGAATGTTCACCCCTCCACTTT. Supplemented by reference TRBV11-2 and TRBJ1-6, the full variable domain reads EAGVAQSPRYKIIEKRQSVAFWCNPISGHATLYWYQQILGQGPKLLIQFQNNGVVDDSQLPKDRFSAERLKGVDSTLKIQPAKLEDSAVYLCASSSQTGQVECSPLHFGNGTRLTVT.

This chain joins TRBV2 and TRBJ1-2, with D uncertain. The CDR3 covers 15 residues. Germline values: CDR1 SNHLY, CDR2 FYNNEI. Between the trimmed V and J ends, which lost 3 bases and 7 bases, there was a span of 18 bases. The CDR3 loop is CASSEIGEDPCGYTF. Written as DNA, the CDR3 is TGTGCCAGCAGTGAGATTGGGGAGGACCCTTGTGGCTACACCTTC.

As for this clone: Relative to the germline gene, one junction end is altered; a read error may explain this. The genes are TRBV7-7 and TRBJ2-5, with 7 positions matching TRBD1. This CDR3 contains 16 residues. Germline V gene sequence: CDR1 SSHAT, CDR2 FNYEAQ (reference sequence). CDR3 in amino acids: CASSVKGGRFQETQYF. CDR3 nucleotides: TGTGCTAGCAGCGTAAAAGGGGGCCGGTTCCAAGAGACCCAGTACTTC.

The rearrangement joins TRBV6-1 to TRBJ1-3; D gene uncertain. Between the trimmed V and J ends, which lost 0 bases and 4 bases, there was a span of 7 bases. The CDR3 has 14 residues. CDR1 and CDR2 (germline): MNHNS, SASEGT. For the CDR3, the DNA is TGTGCCAGCAGTGAAGCGCCCAGGGGAAACACCATATATTTT. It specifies CASSEAPRGNTIYF.

The CDR3 here is CASSGPGQGPMNTEAFF. CDR3 sequence (DNA): TGTGCCAGCAGCGGGCCGGGACAGGGGCCGATGAACACTGAAGCTTTCTTT. The chain combines TRBV9 with TRBJ1-1; 10 bases match TRBD1. This CDR3 is 17 amino acids long. CDR1 and CDR2 from the germline V gene are SGDLS and YYNGEE. Trimming took 3 bases from V and 0 from J; bases not matched to a gene: 8.

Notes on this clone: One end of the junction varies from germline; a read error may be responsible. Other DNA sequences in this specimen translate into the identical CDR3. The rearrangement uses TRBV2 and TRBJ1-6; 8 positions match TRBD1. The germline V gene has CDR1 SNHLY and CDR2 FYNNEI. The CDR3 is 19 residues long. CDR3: CASLRTGRLIRSYNSPLHF. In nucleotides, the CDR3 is TGTGCCAGCCTACGGACAGGGAGGTTAATAAGGTCCTATAATTCCCCCCTCCACTTT.

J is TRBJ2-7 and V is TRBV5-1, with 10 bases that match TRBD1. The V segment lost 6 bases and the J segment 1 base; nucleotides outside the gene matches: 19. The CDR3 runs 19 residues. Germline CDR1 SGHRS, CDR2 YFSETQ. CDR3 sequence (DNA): TGCGCCAGCACCAATCTCTATCCCCCCGGGACAGGGGCTTCCTACGAGCAGTACTTC. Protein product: CASTNLYPPGTGASYEQYF.

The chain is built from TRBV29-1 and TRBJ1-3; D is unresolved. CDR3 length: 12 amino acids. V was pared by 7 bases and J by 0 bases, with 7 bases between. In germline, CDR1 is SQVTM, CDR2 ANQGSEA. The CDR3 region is CSGRSSGNTIYF. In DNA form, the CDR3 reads TGCAGCGGGAGGAGCTCTGGAAACACCATATATTTT.

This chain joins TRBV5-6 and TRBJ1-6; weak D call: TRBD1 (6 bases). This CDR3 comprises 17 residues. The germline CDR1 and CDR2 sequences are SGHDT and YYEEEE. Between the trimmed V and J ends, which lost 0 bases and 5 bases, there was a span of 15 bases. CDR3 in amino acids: CASSLGPWGRDNSPLHF. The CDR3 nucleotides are TGTGCCAGCAGCTTGGGGCCGTGGGGGCGCGATAATTCACCCCTCCACTTT.

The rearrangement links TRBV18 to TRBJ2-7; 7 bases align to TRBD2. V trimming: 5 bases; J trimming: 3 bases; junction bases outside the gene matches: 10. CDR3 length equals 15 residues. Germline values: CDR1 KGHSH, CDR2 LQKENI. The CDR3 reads CASSVGGTNSYEQYF. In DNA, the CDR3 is TGTGCCAGCTCAGTGGGGGGGACTAACAGCTACGAGCAGTACTTC.

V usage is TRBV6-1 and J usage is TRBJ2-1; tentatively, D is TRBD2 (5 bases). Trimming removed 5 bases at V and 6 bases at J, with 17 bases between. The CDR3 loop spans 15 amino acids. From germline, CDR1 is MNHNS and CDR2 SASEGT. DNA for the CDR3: TGTGCCAGCAGTTCCCGGGATCCCTTCTTCAATGAGCAGTTCTTC. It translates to CASSSRDPFFNEQFF.

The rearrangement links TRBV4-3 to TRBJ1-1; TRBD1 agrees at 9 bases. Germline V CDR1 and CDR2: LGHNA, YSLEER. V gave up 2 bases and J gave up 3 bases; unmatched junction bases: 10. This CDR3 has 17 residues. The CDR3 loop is CASSQQLTGGLDTEAFF. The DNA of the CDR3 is TGCGCCAGCAGCCAACAGTTGACAGGGGGTCTTGACACTGAAGCTTTCTTT.

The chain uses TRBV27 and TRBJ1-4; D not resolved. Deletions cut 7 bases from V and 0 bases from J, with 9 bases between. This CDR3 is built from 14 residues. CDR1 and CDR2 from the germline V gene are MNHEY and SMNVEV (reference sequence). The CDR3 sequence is CASTTKTTNEKLFF. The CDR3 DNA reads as TGTGCCAGCACCACAAAGACAACTAATGAAAAACTGTTTTTT.

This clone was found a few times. Here the CDR3 reads CASSRTVRDRGLDTIYF. CDR3 nucleotide sequence: TGTGCCAGCAGCCGTACAGTAAGGGACAGGGGCTTGGACACCATATATTTT. The V call is TRBV14, the J call TRBJ1-3; 10 nucleotides match TRBD1. CDR3 length equals 17 residues. Germline lookup yields CDR1 SGHDN and CDR2 FVKESK. J was trimmed by 8 bases and V by 4 bases; bases with no gene match: 14.

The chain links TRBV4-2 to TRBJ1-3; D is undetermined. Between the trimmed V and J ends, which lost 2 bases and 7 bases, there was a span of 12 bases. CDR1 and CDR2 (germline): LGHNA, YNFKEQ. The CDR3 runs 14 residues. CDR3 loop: CASSQLVSENTIYF. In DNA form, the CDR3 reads TGTGCCAGCAGCCAACTAGTGTCGGAGAACACCATATATTTT.

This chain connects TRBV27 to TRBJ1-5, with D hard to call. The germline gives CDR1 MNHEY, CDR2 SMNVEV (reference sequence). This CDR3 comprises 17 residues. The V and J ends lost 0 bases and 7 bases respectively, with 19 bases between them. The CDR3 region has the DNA TGTGCCAGCAGTTTATCGGTTCGATGCGGGGTTTGGCAGCCCCAGCATTTT. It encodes CASSLSVRCGVWQPQHF.